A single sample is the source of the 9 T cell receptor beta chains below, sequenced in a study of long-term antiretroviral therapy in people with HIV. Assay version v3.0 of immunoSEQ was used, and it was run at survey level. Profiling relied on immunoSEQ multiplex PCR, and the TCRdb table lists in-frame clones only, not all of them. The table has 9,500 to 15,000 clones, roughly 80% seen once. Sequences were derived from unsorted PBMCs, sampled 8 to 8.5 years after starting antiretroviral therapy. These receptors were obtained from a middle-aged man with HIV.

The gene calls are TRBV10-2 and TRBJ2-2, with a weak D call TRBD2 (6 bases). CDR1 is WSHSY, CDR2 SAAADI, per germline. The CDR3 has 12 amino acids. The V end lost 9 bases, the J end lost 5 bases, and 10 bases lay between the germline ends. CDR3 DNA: TGCGCCAGTACCGGGGGTACCGGGGAGCTGTTTTTT. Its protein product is CASTGGTGELFF.

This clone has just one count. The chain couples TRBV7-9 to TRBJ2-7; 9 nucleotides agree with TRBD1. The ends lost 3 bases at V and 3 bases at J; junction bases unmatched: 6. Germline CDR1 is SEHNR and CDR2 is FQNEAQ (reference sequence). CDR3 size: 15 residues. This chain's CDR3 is CASSLRTGEFYEQYF. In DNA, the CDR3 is TGTGCCAGCAGCTTGCGGACAGGGGAATTCTACGAGCAGTACTTC.

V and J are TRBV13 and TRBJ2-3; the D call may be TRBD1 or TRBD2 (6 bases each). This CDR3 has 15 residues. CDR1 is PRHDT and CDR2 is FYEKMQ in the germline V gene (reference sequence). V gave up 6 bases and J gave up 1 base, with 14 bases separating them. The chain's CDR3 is CASSDGGGGTDTQYF. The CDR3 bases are TGTGCCAGCAGTGATGGGGGCGGGGGCACAGATACGCAGTATTTT.

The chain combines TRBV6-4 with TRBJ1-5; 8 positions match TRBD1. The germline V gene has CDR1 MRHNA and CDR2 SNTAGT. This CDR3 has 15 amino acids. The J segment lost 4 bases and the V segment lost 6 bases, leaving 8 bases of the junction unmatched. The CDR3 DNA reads TGTGCCAGCAGCCTCGGCGGACAGGGTAATCAGCCCCAGCATTTT. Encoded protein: CASSLGGQGNQPQHF.

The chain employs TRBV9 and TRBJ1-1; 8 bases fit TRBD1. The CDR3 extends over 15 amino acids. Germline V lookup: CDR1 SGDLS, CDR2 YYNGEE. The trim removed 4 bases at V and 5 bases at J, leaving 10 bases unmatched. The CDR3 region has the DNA TGTGCCAGCAGCAACCAACAGGGGGAGAGGACTGAAGCTTTCTTT. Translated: CASSNQQGERTEAFF.

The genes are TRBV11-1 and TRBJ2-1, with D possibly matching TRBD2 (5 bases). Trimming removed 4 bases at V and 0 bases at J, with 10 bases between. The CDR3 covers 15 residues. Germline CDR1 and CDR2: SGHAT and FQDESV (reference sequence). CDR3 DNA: TGTGCCAGCAGCTCCCTAGGGAGCTCCTACAATGAGCAGTTCTTC. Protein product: CASSSLGSSYNEQFF.

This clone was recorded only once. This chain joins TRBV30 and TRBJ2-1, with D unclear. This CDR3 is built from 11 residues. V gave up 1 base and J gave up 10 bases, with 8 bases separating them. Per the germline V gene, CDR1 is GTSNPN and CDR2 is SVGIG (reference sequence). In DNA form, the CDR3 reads TGTGCCTGGAGTGAGGGCGGCGAGCAGTTCTTC. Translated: CAWSEGGEQFF.

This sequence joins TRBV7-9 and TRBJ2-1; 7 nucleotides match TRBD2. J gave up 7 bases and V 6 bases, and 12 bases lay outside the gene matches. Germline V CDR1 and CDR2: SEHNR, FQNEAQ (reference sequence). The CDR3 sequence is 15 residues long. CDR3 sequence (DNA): TGTGCCAGCAGGGATCAGCGGGGCCCTCGTAATGAGCAGTTCTTC. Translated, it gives CASRDQRGPRNEQFF.

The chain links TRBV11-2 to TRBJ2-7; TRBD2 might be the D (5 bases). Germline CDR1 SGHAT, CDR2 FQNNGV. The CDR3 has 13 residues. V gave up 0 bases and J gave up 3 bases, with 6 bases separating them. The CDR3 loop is CASSLDAGYEQYF. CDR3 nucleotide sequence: TGTGCCAGCAGCTTAGACGCGGGCTACGAGCAGTACTTC.